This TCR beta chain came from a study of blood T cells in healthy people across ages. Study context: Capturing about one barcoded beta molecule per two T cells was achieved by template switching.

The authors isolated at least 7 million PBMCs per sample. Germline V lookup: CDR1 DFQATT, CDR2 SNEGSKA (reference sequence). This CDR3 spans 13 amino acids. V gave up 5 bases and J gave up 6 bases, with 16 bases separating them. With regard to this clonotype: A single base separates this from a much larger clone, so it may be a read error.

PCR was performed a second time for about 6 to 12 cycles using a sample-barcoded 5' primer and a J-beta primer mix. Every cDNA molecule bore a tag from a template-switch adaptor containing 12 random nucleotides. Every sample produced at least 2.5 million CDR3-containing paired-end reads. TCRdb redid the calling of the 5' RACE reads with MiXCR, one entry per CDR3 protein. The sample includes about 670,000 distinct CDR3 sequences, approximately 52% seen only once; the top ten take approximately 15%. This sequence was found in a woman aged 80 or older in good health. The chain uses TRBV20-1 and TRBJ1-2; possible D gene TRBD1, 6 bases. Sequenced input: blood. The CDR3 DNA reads TGCAGTGCTCCACGGACAGCCGATGATGGCTACACCTTC. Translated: CSAPRTADDGYTF.